This passage covers 32 T cell receptor beta chains from one sample sequenced in a study of radiation and T cells in renal cell carcinoma. Specified time point: baseline pretreatment blood. As for treatment: 15 Gy SBRT to primary tumor, nephrectomy 4 weeks later. Clones were read by immunoSEQ multiplex PCR, and TCRdb kept only the in-frame ones, dropping some. The sample lists tens of thousands of clones, over 70% seen once, with approximately 40% in the top ten. The sequenced sample was blood, obtained from a patient whose treatment included radiotherapy and nephrectomy. These receptors were taken from a man aged 55-75 years with renal cell carcinoma.

V usage is TRBV19 and J usage is TRBJ1-1, with unresolved D. This CDR3 has 14 residues. Per germline, CDR1 LNHDA and CDR2 SQIVND (reference sequence). Trimming pared 4 bases from V and 1 base from J, leaving 10 bases between. CDR3 sequence (DNA): TGTGCCAGTAGTAAAGCGGTCGCGAACACTGAAGCTTTCTTT. Translating it yields CASSKAVANTEAFF.

V gene TRBV5-6 combines with J gene TRBJ2-1; 8 bases line up with TRBD2. This CDR3 has 14 amino acids. After removal of 3 bases from V and 6 bases from J, the junction contained 5 bases not matched to a gene. CDR1 and CDR2 from the germline V gene are SGHDT and YYEEEE. The CDR3 region has the DNA TGTGCCAGCAGCTGGGAGGGACTAGTCAATGAGCAGTTCTTC. Its protein is CASSWEGLVNEQFF. Filled out from reference TRBV5-6 and TRBJ2-1, the complete variable domain reads DAGVTQSPTHLIKTRGQQVTLRCSPKSGHDTVSWYQQALGQGPQFIFQYYEEEERQRGNFPDRFSGHQFPNYSSELNVNALLLGDSALYLCASSWEGLVNEQFFGPGTRLTVL.

This clone was seen only a few times. The V call is TRBV6-6, the J call TRBJ1-3; no clear D gene. With 7 bases removed from V and 0 bases from J, the gap between germline ends came to 7 bases. CDR1 is MNHNY, CDR2 SVGAGI, per germline (reference sequence). The CDR3 is 13 residues long. The chain's CDR3 is CASTTPSGNTIYF. Written as DNA, the CDR3 is TGTGCCAGCACGACCCCCTCTGGAAACACCATATATTTT.

The chain recombines TRBV19 with TRBJ1-5; maybe TRBD1 (6 bases). The V end was cut by 6 bases, the J end by 6 bases, with 21 bases between. CDR1 is LNHDA, CDR2 SQIVND, per germline (reference sequence). CDR3 length: 16 amino acids. The CDR3 DNA reads TGTGCCAGTAGGATCCCGGGGGGGGGCTTCGGTCAGCCCCAGCATTTT. Translating it yields CASRIPGGGFGQPQHF.

The rearrangement joins TRBV30 to TRBJ1-2, with 7 bases lining up with TRBD1. The germline V gene has CDR1 GTSNPN and CDR2 SVGIG (reference sequence). Trimming removed 3 bases from V and 4 bases from J; junction bases left unmatched: 8. The CDR3 is made up of 14 amino acids. The CDR3 nucleotides are TGTGCCTGGAGAGCGACAGGGCTTACCTATGGCTACACCTTC. Translated, it gives CAWRATGLTYGYTF.

V gene TRBV7-2 combines with J gene TRBJ2-7; D might be TRBD1 or TRBD2, each matching 5 bases. The CDR3 has 11 residues. Germline values: CDR1 SGHTA, CDR2 FQGNSA. Trimming removed 7 bases from V and 9 bases from J, with 13 bases in between. CDR3 DNA: TGTGCCAGCACCCTGAGGGGACCGCAGTACTTC. It codes for CASTLRGPQYF.

On this clone itself: At one boundary the junction diverges from the germline segment, which might be a read error. The rearrangement links TRBV7-7 to TRBJ2-5; no clear D. The germline gives CDR1 SSHAT, CDR2 FNYEAQ (reference sequence). This CDR3 has 14 amino acids. CDR3 sequence (DNA): TGTGCTAGCAGCTTAGAGCCTCGCCAAGAGACCCAGTACTTC. It encodes CASSLEPRQETQYF.

This CDR3 is CASSSLAGVGTDTQYF. The CDR3 DNA reads TGTGCCAGCAGCTCACTAGCGGGAGTTGGCACAGATACGCAGTATTTT. The chain links TRBV11-2 to TRBJ2-3, with TRBD2 identical over 11 bases. Germline-derived CDR1 and CDR2 are SGHAT and FQNNGV. The CDR3 runs 16 residues. The V and J ends lost 4 bases and 1 base, in that order; junction bases with no gene match: 4. Full variable domain (remainder filled in from reference TRBV11-2 and TRBJ2-3): EAGVAQSPRYKIIEKRQSVAFWCNPISGHATLYWYQQILGQGPKLLIQFQNNGVVDDSQLPKDRFSAERLKGVDSTLKIQPAKLEDSAVYLCASSSLAGVGTDTQYFGPGTRLTVL.

This clone is labeled medium-sized. The V and J genes are TRBV27 and TRBJ2-7; 11 positions match TRBD1. After removal of 5 bases from V and 2 bases from J, the junction contained 11 bases not matched to a gene. Looked up from germline, CDR1 is MNHEY and CDR2 is SMNVEV (reference sequence). This CDR3 has 17 amino acids. CDR3 in DNA: TGTGCCAGCAGTCCCTCAGGACAGGGGGCCTGGGCCTACGAGCAGTACTTC. Residues: CASSPSGQGAWAYEQYF.

This chain links TRBV27 with TRBJ1-2, with TRBD1 identical over 7 bases. Germline V gene sequence: CDR1 MNHEY, CDR2 SMNVEV (reference sequence). CDR3 length equals 15 residues. The V segment lost 5 bases and the J segment 0 bases; nucleotides outside the gene matches: 6. The CDR3 loop reads CASSPRQGANYGYTF. DNA of the CDR3: TGTGCCAGCAGTCCCCGACAGGGAGCTAACTATGGCTACACCTTC.

This chain joins TRBV18 and TRBJ2-1; D possibly corresponds to TRBD1 (6 bases). Germline V gene data show CDR1 as KGHSH and CDR2 as LQKENI. The CDR3 contains 13 residues. Trimming cost V 3 bases and J 10 bases, with 13 bases left between them. The CDR3 sequence is CASSPRTENEQFF. CDR3 sequence (DNA): TGTGCCAGCTCACCTAGGACAGAAAACGAGCAGTTCTTC.

This chain links TRBV7-3 with TRBJ2-7, with 12 bases matching TRBD1. This CDR3 is 15 amino acids long. CDR1 and CDR2 (germline): SGHTA, FQGTGA. After removal of 4 bases from V and 2 bases from J, the junction contained 3 bases not matched to a gene. CDR3 DNA: TGTGCCAGCAGCTACGGGACAGGGGGCCCCTACGAGCAGTACTTC. Translated: CASSYGTGGPYEQYF. Looking up the rest from reference TRBV7-3 and TRBJ2-7 gives the full variable domain: GAGVSQTPSNKVTEKGKYVELRCDPISGHTALYWYRQSLGQGPEFLIYFQGTGAADDSGLPNDRFFAVRPEGSVSTLKIQRTERGDSAVYLCASSYGTGGPYEQYFGPGTRLTVT.

This chain links TRBV7-2 with TRBJ2-1, with 7 nucleotides matching TRBD1. The CDR3 length is 15 residues. V shed 5 bases and J 0 bases; nucleotides not matched to a gene: 4. CDR1 SGHTA and CDR2 FQGNSA come from the germline V gene. In DNA form, the CDR3 reads TGTGCCAGCAGCATAAGACAGGGCTCCTACAATGAGCAGTTCTTC. Its translation is CASSIRQGSYNEQFF.

J is TRBJ2-4 and V is TRBV2; D is unclear. Trimming shortened V by 1 base and J by 8 bases, and 9 bases separated the two germline ends. The CDR3 extends over 13 amino acids. Germline loops: CDR1 SNHLY, CDR2 FYNNEI. CDR3 in DNA: TGTGCCAGCAGTGAAGGTGGGAAACACATTCAGTACTTC. Protein sequence: CASSEGGKHIQYF.

The CDR3 sequence: CASSGTRASEQFF. The CDR3 DNA follows: TGTGCCAGCAGTGGGACTAGAGCGAGTGAGCAGTTCTTC. J is TRBJ2-1 and V is TRBV2; 7 bases line up with TRBD2. J was trimmed by 9 bases and V by 4 bases; bases with no gene match: 6. This CDR3 region has 13 residues. Germline-derived CDR1 and CDR2 are SNHLY and FYNNEI.

This sequence joins TRBV5-1 and TRBJ2-6; the D is unclear. Germline-derived CDR1 and CDR2 are SGHRS and YFSETQ. The CDR3 extends over 15 amino acids. Trimming removed 3 bases at V and 4 bases at J, with 11 bases between. Here the CDR3 DNA reads TGCGCCAGCAGCTCTGAAGGCTTAGGGGCCAACGTCCTGACTTTC. It is translated as CASSSEGLGANVLTF.

The gene calls are TRBV30 and TRBJ2-7; no firm D call. V lost 0 bases to trimming and J lost 2 bases, with 14 bases between them. CDR3 size: 15 residues. The germline gives CDR1 GTSNPN, CDR2 SVGIG (reference sequence). The CDR3 bases are TGTGCCTGGAGTGTGAAGTGGACCTCCACCTACGAGCAGTACTTC. Translation gives CAWSVKWTSTYEQYF.

The genes are TRBV18 and TRBJ1-1, with D uncertain. V gave up 3 bases and J gave up 2 bases, with 7 bases separating them. CDR1 is KGHSH and CDR2 is LQKENI in the germline V gene. The CDR3 totals 13 residues. Here the CDR3 reads CASSPGSNTEAFF. As DNA, the CDR3 is TGTGCCAGCTCACCGGGCAGCAACACTGAAGCTTTCTTT.

The rearrangement joins TRBV5-4 to TRBJ2-3; D is possibly TRBD2 (5 bases). Germline-derived CDR1 and CDR2 are SGHNT and YYREEE (reference sequence). V shed 4 bases and J shed 2 bases, with 17 bases lying between them. The CDR3 sequence is 16 residues long. The CDR3 DNA reads as TGTGCCAGCAGCCCCGCGAGGAGCGGCCACACAGATACGCAGTATTTT. The encoded protein is CASSPARSGHTDTQYF.

The chain carries TRBV9 and TRBJ2-4; D possibly corresponds to TRBD2 (5 bases). CDR3 length equals 16 residues. The germline gives CDR1 SGDLS, CDR2 YYNGEE. Trimming stripped 4 bases from V and 8 bases from J, with 22 bases between. The CDR3 region has the DNA TGTGCCAGCAGCCCCGAGGGTCCGTGGAGTTTGGACATTCAGTACTTC. Protein product: CASSPEGPWSLDIQYF.

The chain couples TRBV15 to TRBJ2-6; perhaps TRBD1 as D (6 bases). The V end was cut by 0 bases, the J end by 0 bases, with 12 bases between. The germline V gene has CDR1 LNHNV and CDR2 YYDKDF (reference sequence). The CDR3 totals 18 residues. The CDR3 DNA is TGTGCCACCAGCAGAGATGAGGGGGTAGGCTCTGGGGCCAACGTCCTGACTTTC. Amino acids: CATSRDEGVGSGANVLTF.

The rearrangement joins TRBV28 to TRBJ1-1, with 8 bases fitting TRBD1. This CDR3 is 14 amino acids long. CDR1 MDHEN and CDR2 SYDVKM come from the germline V gene. V trimming: 3 bases; J trimming: 6 bases; junction bases outside the gene matches: 6. The CDR3 loop reads CASSFQGALAEAFF. The CDR3 DNA reads as TGTGCCAGCAGTTTCCAGGGGGCGTTGGCTGAAGCTTTCTTT. Using reference TRBV28 and TRBJ1-1 for the parts outside the CDR3, the full variable domain is DVKVTQSSRYLVKRTGEKVFLECVQDMDHENMFWYRQDPGLGLRLIYFSYDVKMKEKGDIPEGYSVSREKKERFSLILESASTNQTSMYLCASSFQGALAEAFFGQGTRLTVV.

J is TRBJ2-1 and V is TRBV5-4, with 9 bases lining up with TRBD2. Germline CDR1 SGHNT, CDR2 YYREEE (reference sequence). The V and J ends lost 3 bases and 6 bases, in that order; junction bases with no gene match: 7. This CDR3 has 15 residues. CDR3 sequence: CASSWGGTSSNEQFF. The CDR3 DNA sequence: TGTGCCAGCAGCTGGGGCGGGACTAGCTCCAATGAGCAGTTCTTC.

The sample holds one count of this clone. The V gene is TRBV27, the J gene TRBJ2-2, with 10 bases aligning to TRBD1. Per germline, CDR1 MNHEY and CDR2 SMNVEV (reference sequence). There are 16 residues in the CDR3. The V segment lost 6 bases and the J segment 7 bases; nucleotides outside the gene matches: 11. DNA for the CDR3: TGTGCCAGCAGCCTTACCGGGACAGGGGCGGTCGGGGAGCTGTTTTTT. It codes for CASSLTGTGAVGELFF.

The chain uses TRBV12-5 and TRBJ1-2; D call uncertain. Deletions cut 1 base from V and 7 bases from J, with 4 bases between. The CDR3 totals 11 residues. Looked up from germline, CDR1 is LGHNT and CDR2 is FRNRAP. The CDR3 protein is CASGLGGGYTF. The CDR3 nucleotides read TGTGCTAGTGGTTTGGGGGGTGGCTACACCTTC.

Here the CDR3 DNA reads TGTGCCAGCAGGCCGAGGGGGGGCCAGGGCACTGAAGCTTTCTTT. This sequence encodes CASRPRGGQGTEAFF. J is TRBJ1-1 and V is TRBV6-1, with D possibly matching TRBD1 (6 bases). Trimming removed 6 bases at V and 4 bases at J, with 18 bases between. This CDR3 is built from 15 residues. Germline V gene data show CDR1 as MNHNS and CDR2 as SASEGT.

The chain is built from TRBV5-4 and TRBJ1-4; TRBD1 matches 10 bases. The CDR3 loop spans 15 amino acids. Germline CDR1 and CDR2: SGHNT and YYREEE (reference sequence). The V segment lost 5 bases and the J segment 0 bases; nucleotides outside the gene matches: 1. CDR3 sequence reads: CASRTGGATNEKLFF. The CDR3 coding sequence is TGTGCCAGCAGGACAGGGGGCGCAACTAATGAAAAACTGTTTTTT. Looking up the rest from reference TRBV5-4 and TRBJ1-4 gives the full variable domain: ETGVTQSPTHLIKTRGQQVTLRCSSQSGHNTVSWYQQALGQGPQFIFQYYREEENGRGNFPPRFSGLQFPNYSSELNVNALELDDSALYLCASRTGGATNEKLFFGSGTQLSVL.

This clone was seen just once. V and J are TRBV18 and TRBJ2-7, with a possible D match to TRBD2 (5 bases). This CDR3 has 13 amino acids. Germline assignment: CDR1 KGHSH and CDR2 LQKENI. Trimming shortened V by 0 bases and J by 7 bases, and 10 bases separated the two germline ends. CDR3 sequence (DNA): TGTGCCAGCTCACCACCCCAACGGGGTGAGCAGTACTTC. Translation: CASSPPQRGEQYF.

The rearrangement links TRBV6-5 to TRBJ1-5; a weak D match, TRBD1 (5 bases). Trimming cost V 9 bases and J 7 bases, with 16 bases left between them. The CDR3 loop spans 13 amino acids. Per germline, CDR1 MNHEY and CDR2 SVGAGI. Written as DNA, the CDR3 is TGTGCCAGTAGTAAGGGGATGTGGCAGCCCCAGCATTTT. Its protein is CASSKGMWQPQHF.

The V call is TRBV10-3, the J call TRBJ2-2; 7 nucleotides agree with TRBD1. Trimming at V came to 7 bases and at J to 2 bases, leaving 4 bases not matched to a gene. The germline V gene has CDR1 ENHRY and CDR2 SYGVKD. The CDR3 is made up of 14 amino acids. The CDR3 region has the DNA TGTGCCATCACGGGGACAGCCAACACCGGGGAGCTGTTTTTT. It is translated as CAITGTANTGELFF.

The rearrangement uses TRBV7-6 and TRBJ2-7; D possibly corresponds to TRBD2 (5 bases). The CDR3 length is 15 residues. In germline, CDR1 is SGHVS, CDR2 FNYEAQ. Deletions cut 2 bases from V and 5 bases from J, with 16 bases between. CDR3 nucleotides: TGTGCCAGCAGCTTATTAGGGAGCGGAACGGACGAGCAGTACTTC. Residues: CASSLLGSGTDEQYF. Complete variable domain (other parts from reference TRBV7-6 and TRBJ2-7): GAGVSQSPRYKVTKRGQDVALRCDPISGHVSLYWYRQALGQGPEFLTYFNYEAQQDKSGLPNDRFSAERPEGSISTLTIQRTEQRDSAMYRCASSLLGSGTDEQYFGPGTRLTVT.

The chain employs TRBV5-1 and TRBJ2-3; 11 bases map to TRBD2. V dropped 0 bases and J dropped 4; count of bases not matched to a gene: 4. The CDR3 consists of 16 residues. Per the germline V gene, CDR1 is SGHRS and CDR2 is YFSETQ. The chain's CDR3 is CASSLVAGGPPDTQYF. Here the CDR3 DNA reads TGCGCCAGCAGCTTGGTAGCGGGAGGGCCCCCAGATACGCAGTATTTT.